The 20 T cell receptor beta chains below were found in one sample sequenced in a study of T-cell reconstitution after alpha-beta-depleted transplantation in children. As it was prepared, the TCRbeta library received unique molecular identifiers. MiXCR, run by TCRdb on the PCR reads, gives a single entry per CDR3 protein. The sample holds 450,000 to 700,000 distinct CDR3 sequences; 27% are singletons and the top ten take 30% to 40%. The material sequenced was PBMCs, taken before TCRalphabeta/CD19-depleted stem cell transplant. Every receptor here comes from a boy in the first two years of life with Wiskott-Aldrich syndrome, due to receive a stem cell transplant.

V gene TRBV5-1 combines with J gene TRBJ2-7; 7 bases agree with TRBD2. J lost 0 bases, V lost 0 bases, and 12 bases had no gene match. The CDR3 covers 18 residues. Germline V gene lookup returns CDR1 SGHRS and CDR2 YFSETQ. The CDR3 here is CASSLAPSGTRNSYEQYF. In DNA form, the CDR3 reads TGCGCCAGCAGCTTGGCCCCAAGCGGGACGCGTAACTCCTACGAGCAGTACTTC.

The V and J genes are TRBV4-1 and TRBJ2-7; TRBD2 matches 9 bases. This CDR3 comprises 16 residues. Germline V gene lookup returns CDR1 MGHRA and CDR2 YSYEKL. Germline trimming cut 3 bases from V and 4 bases from J; bases unmatched to any gene: 10. In DNA form, the CDR3 reads TGCGCCAGCAGCCAGGATGGCGGGAGGGCCTGGTACGAGCAGTACTTC. Translation: CASSQDGGRAWYEQYF.

This clonotype was seen more than once but under ten times. This chain uses TRBV6-5 with TRBJ1-1; D might be TRBD1 (5 bases). CDR1 MNHEY and CDR2 SVGAGI come from the germline V gene. The CDR3 runs to 11 residues. V dropped 6 bases and J dropped 7 bases, with 9 bases sitting between them. The CDR3 DNA is TGTGCCAGCAGAACAGGCTTTGAAGCTTTCTTT. Translating it yields CASRTGFEAFF.

This clonotype was recorded a few times. The V and J genes are TRBV3-1 and TRBJ2-1, with D tentatively TRBD2 (5 bases). The CDR3 consists of 14 residues. Germline CDR1 reads LGHDT; CDR2 reads YNNKEL (reference sequence). Trimming removed 2 bases from V and 6 bases from J, with 11 bases in between. The CDR3 sequence is CASSQSTRANEQFF. CDR3 bases: TGTGCCAGCAGCCAATCTACTAGGGCCAATGAGCAGTTCTTC.

The V gene is TRBV20-1, the J gene TRBJ1-4; TRBD1 matches at 7 bases. Losses at the gene ends were 6 bases for V and 4 bases for J; bases not matched to a gene: 8. Germline CDR1 reads DFQATT; CDR2 reads SNEGSKA (reference sequence). The CDR3 totals 14 residues. The CDR3 loop reads CSALTGRGNEKLFF. CDR3 coding DNA: TGCAGTGCCCTGACAGGGCGGGGTAATGAAAAACTGTTTTTT.

This clonotype was found a few times. The chain is built from TRBV7-9 and TRBJ2-5; 7 nucleotides match TRBD1. J was trimmed by 3 bases and V by 5 bases; bases with no gene match: 6. The CDR3 has 14 residues. Germline V CDR1 and CDR2: SEHNR, FQNEAQ (reference sequence). This CDR3 is CASSPRQGEETQYF. Written as DNA, the CDR3 is TGTGCCAGCAGCCCCCGACAGGGTGAAGAGACCCAGTACTTC.

The J gene is TRBJ2-3, the V gene TRBV27; the match to TRBD1 covers 9 bases. The CDR3 has 15 residues. Per the germline V gene, CDR1 is MNHEY and CDR2 is SMNVEV (reference sequence). J was trimmed by 3 bases and V by 2 bases; bases with no gene match: 3. CDR3 in amino acids: CASSLRTGETDTQYF. CDR3 DNA: TGTGCCAGCAGTTTAAGGACAGGGGAGACAGATACGCAGTATTTT.

The chain joins TRBV20-1 to TRBJ2-2; 12 bases match TRBD2. With V trimmed by 2 bases and J by 3 bases, 4 bases remained unmatched. This CDR3 comprises 16 residues. Germline V gives CDR1 DFQATT, CDR2 SNEGSKA (reference sequence). CDR3 DNA: TGCAGTGCTAGACCTAGCGGGAGGGGCTACACCGGGGAGCTGTTTTTT. Its translation: CSARPSGRGYTGELFF.

This clonotype was observed a few times. The DNA for the CDR3 is TGCGCCAGCAGCTTTAGGTTCCGGACACCCCTCTCTGGGGCCAACGTCCTGACTTTC. Protein product: CASSFRFRTPLSGANVLTF. The V call is TRBV5-1, the J call TRBJ2-6, with D tentatively TRBD1 (5 bases). CDR3 length equals 19 residues. Between the trimmed V and J ends, which lost 2 bases and 0 bases, there was a span of 18 bases. Germline V gives CDR1 SGHRS, CDR2 YFSETQ.

The CDR3 loop reads CASSGERWGTDTQYF. In DNA form, the CDR3 reads TGTGCCAGCAGTGGAGAGCGCTGGGGCACAGATACGCAGTATTTT. The chain carries TRBV28 and TRBJ2-3; D not resolved. This CDR3 has 15 amino acids. Trimming cost V 5 bases and J 1 base, with 13 bases left between them. The germline gives CDR1 MDHEN, CDR2 SYDVKM.

The J gene is TRBJ2-2, the V gene TRBV5-5, with D unclear. Deletions cut 2 bases from V and 6 bases from J, with 8 bases between. The CDR3 sequence is 13 residues long. From germline, CDR1 is SGHKS and CDR2 YYEKEE (reference sequence). The CDR3 DNA reads TGTGCCAGCAGCTTCCGGTTCTCCGGGGAGCTGTTTTTT. Its protein is CASSFRFSGELFF.

Only a few counts were recorded for this clonotype. V gene TRBV11-2 combines with J gene TRBJ2-5; D is unclear. The V end was cut by 4 bases, the J end by 3 bases, with 15 bases between. This CDR3 contains 15 residues. Germline V gene sequence: CDR1 SGHAT, CDR2 FQNNGV. This CDR3 reads CASSSLDTYKETQYF. The CDR3 coding sequence is TGTGCCAGCAGCTCCTTAGACACTTACAAAGAGACCCAGTACTTC.

This clonotype was observed a few times. The chain couples TRBV5-1 to TRBJ2-4, with 13 bases that match TRBD2. Trimming cost V 4 bases and J 3 bases; bases outside gene matches: 7. The CDR3 spans 17 residues. CDR1 is SGHRS, CDR2 YFSETQ, per germline. CDR3 in DNA: TGCGCCAGCAGCCCCGGACTAGCGGGAGAGGGCAAAAACATTCAGTACTTC. Its translation is CASSPGLAGEGKNIQYF.

This clonotype appeared a few times. This rearrangement joins TRBV7-6 to TRBJ2-5; the D gene is possibly TRBD1 (7 bases). Per germline, CDR1 SGHVS and CDR2 FNYEAQ. This CDR3 comprises 17 residues. Trimming left V 2 bases short and J 4 bases short, with 20 bases between. In DNA form, the CDR3 reads TGTGCCAGCAGCTTAAGACAGGGAGGTTGGGTGGGAGAGACCCAGTACTTC. Amino acids: CASSLRQGGWVGETQYF.

This rearrangement joins TRBV12-3 or TRBV12-4 to TRBJ1-1; D is possibly TRBD1 (6 bases). Trimming removed 2 bases at V and 1 base at J, with 17 bases between. This CDR3 contains 17 residues. In DNA, the CDR3 is TGTGCCAGCAGTTTATGGGCACAGGGACCTAGGAACACTGAAGCTTTCTTT. Translated, it gives CASSLWAQGPRNTEAFF.

This clonotype was detected a few times. V gene TRBV12-3 or TRBV12-4 combines with J gene TRBJ1-5; TRBD1 might be the D (5 bases). The CDR3 contains 17 residues. The V and J ends lost 4 bases and 0 bases respectively, with 16 bases between them. The CDR3 bases are TGTGCCAGCAGTTCTAGGACAAACCGATATAGCAATCAGCCCCAGCATTTT. It translates to CASSSRTNRYSNQPQHF.

This clonotype has a handful of counts. The chain has TRBV20-1 and TRBJ2-2, with D tentatively TRBD1 (6 bases). CDR1 is DFQATT, CDR2 SNEGSKA, per germline (reference sequence). The CDR3 sequence is 13 residues long. The ends were cut back, 3 bases at V and 7 bases at J, with 12 bases in the middle. CDR3 sequence (DNA): TGCAGTGCTAGTCGGCAGGGGCACGGGGAGCTGTTTTTT. Translation: CSASRQGHGELFF.

The chain joins TRBV7-8 to TRBJ2-6; D unclear. In germline, CDR1 is SGHVS, CDR2 FQNEAQ. CDR3 length: 18 residues. Trimming took off 5 bases at V and 0 bases at J, with 17 bases between the two ends. The CDR3 region has the DNA TGTGCCAGCAGCCTCAAAGGTGCTGCAAGCTCTGGGGCCAACGTCCTGACTTTC. This gives the protein CASSLKGAASSGANVLTF.

The chain has TRBV5-1 and TRBJ2-3; 15 positions match TRBD2. Germline V gene lookup returns CDR1 SGHRS and CDR2 YFSETQ. Trimming at V came to 4 bases and at J to 0 bases, leaving 9 bases not matched to a gene. The CDR3 is 19 amino acids. The DNA for the CDR3 is TGCGCCAGCAGCCCCAACGGACTAGCGGGAGGGTCTAGCACAGATACGCAGTATTTT. The encoded protein is CASSPNGLAGGSSTDTQYF.

V and J are TRBV18 and TRBJ1-1, with D perhaps TRBD1 (5 bases). Trimming removed 6 bases from V and 4 bases from J, with 12 bases in between. Germline assignment: CDR1 KGHSH and CDR2 LQKENI. The CDR3 covers 13 residues. CDR3 nucleotides: TGTGCCAGCTCCGCATCAGGGATCACTGAAGCTTTCTTT. It encodes CASSASGITEAFF.